This T cell receptor (beta chain) came from a study of blood T cell repertoires in COVID-19 (dated by TCRdb to about 2020). In terms of the full investigation: Samples covering the acute and convalescent phases of COVID-19 were provided by collaborators in the United States, Italy and Spain. HLA class I and class II types, where available, came from metadata supplied by the sample provider rather than from assay-based typing. The samples were drawn from the first 160 participants of the ongoing ImmuneRACE study and from 1,254 subjects provided by 6 global collaborators. The material from the prospective study consisted of cDNA or gDNA derived from T cells, B-cell-depleted T cells, or PBMCs. Nearly every sample came with metadata listing a de-identified subject ID, COVID-19 status, age in years and sex. The repertoires were released in a freely available public database meant as a resource for research on the immune response to SARS-CoV-2. The dataset comprised deeply sampled blood TCRbeta repertoires from subjects exposed to, actively infected with, or recovered from COVID-19.

A second Seattle source provided samples from volunteer blood donors who had recovered from COVID-19. Each collaborating institution followed its own protocols to collect whole blood in K2EDTA tubes. For TCRbeta analysis, collaborators shipped samples in one of three forms: frozen whole blood, isolated PBMCs, or DNA extracted from either of those sample types. Taken from cysteine to phenylalanine, the CDR3 has 14 residues. The entry retains the CDR3 DNA only, 42 bases that are in frame from base 1. For CDR1 and CDR2, the germline V gene lists MNHEY and SVGAGI. V was cut back by 2 bases and J by 0 bases, leaving a gap of 8 bases between them. General study outcomes and caveats: The amount of clinical and demographic metadata varied by source and participant and was provided uncurated.

The immunoSEQ Assay, a bias-controlled multiplex PCR, was used to amplify TCRbeta CDR3 regions from genomic DNA. As for how the authors treated the data: Within the assay, amplification of reference gene primers was used to estimate how many nucleated cells each sample contained. To quantify the absolute abundance of each unique TCRbeta CDR3 rearrangement, sequence reads were collapsed and filtered. For each sample, productive Simpson clonality was calculated by taking the square root of Simpson's diversity index across productive rearrangements. The clones in this table, taken by TCRdb from immuneACCESS, are in-frame only. Not every clone is retained; where verified, under half of the shortfall comes from an unresolved V gene, and the cause of the rest is unknown. The V and J calls and clone size are taken from that table; D and trimming were inferred from the DNA. Present in this sample are roughly 220,000 clones, around four fifths of which were seen just once. The top ten constitute 4.5% to 6% of the sample.

About this clone: The specificity of this receptor is unknown. No clone much larger than this one lies a single base away; base qualities are absent.

The V and J segments used are TRBV6-5 and TRBJ2-7; no D gene can be assigned with confidence. The receptor comes from a woman aged 60-70 years who had recovered from COVID-19. Sequenced: peripheral blood. The DNA sequence reads TGTGCCAGCAGTTACGGTGGCTTCTCCTACGAGCAGTACTTC. Its translation is CASSYGGFSYEQYF.